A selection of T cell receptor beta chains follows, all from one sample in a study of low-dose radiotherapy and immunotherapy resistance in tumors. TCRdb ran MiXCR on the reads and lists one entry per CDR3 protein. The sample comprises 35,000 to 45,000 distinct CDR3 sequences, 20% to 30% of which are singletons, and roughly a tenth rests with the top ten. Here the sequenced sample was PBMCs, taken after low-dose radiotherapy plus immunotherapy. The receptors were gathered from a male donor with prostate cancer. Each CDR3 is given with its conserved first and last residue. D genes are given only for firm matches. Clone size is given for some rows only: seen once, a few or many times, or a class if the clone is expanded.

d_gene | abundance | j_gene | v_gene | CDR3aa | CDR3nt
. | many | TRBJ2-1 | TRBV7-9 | CASSSLQNEQFF | TGTGCCAGCAGCTCTCTCCAGAATGAGCAGTTCTTC
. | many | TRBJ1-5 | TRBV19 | CASCDVPSNQPQHF | TGTGCCAGTTGTGACGTGCCTAGCAATCAGCCCCAGCATTTT
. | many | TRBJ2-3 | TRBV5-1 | CASSLGVGSGGPDTQYF | TGCGCCAGCAGCTTGGGGGTCGGGTCGGGGGGCCCAGATACGCAGTATTTT
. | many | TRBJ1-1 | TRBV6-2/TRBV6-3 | CASSYSNTEAFF | TGTGCCAGCAGTTATTCGAACACTGAAGCTTTCTTT
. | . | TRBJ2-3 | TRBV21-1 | CASSQRREVDTQYF | TGTGCCAGCAGCCAAAGGCGGGAGGTGGATACGCAGTATTTT
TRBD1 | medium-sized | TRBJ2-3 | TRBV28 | CASSLDRVGTDTQYF | TGTGCCAGCAGCCTGGACAGGGTGGGCACAGATACGCAGTATTTT
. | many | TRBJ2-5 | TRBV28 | CASIKGRTYQETQYF | TGTGCCAGCATAAAGGGCAGAACGTACCAAGAGACCCAGTACTTC
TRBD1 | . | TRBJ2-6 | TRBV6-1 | CASRRYRDSGGSGANVLTF | TGTGCCAGCCGGAGATACCGGGACAGTGGTGGTTCGGGGGCCAACGTCCTGACTTTC
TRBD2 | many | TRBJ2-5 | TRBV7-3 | CASSSGLAGGQETQYF | TGTGCCAGCAGCTCCGGACTAGCGGGGGGACAAGAGACCCAGTACTTC
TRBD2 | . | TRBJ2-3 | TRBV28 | CASSPPDSGRVYTQYF | TGTGCCAGCAGTCCCCCTGACAGCGGGAGGGTGTATACGCAGTATTTT
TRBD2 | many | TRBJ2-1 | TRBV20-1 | CSARVLAGRIYNEQFF | TGCAGTGCTAGAGTTTTAGCGGGGAGGATCTACAATGAGCAGTTCTTC
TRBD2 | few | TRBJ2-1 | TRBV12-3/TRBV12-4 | CASSSGTSNEQFF | TGTGCCAGCAGTTCGGGGACTAGCAATGAGCAGTTCTTC
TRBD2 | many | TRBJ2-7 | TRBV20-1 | CSAPGGSGGSYEQYF | TGCAGTGCTCCCGGGGGTAGCGGGGGATCCTACGAGCAGTACTTC
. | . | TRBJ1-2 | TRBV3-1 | CASSQQVGYGYTF | TGTGCCAGCAGCCAACAGGTTGGCTACGGCTACACCTTC